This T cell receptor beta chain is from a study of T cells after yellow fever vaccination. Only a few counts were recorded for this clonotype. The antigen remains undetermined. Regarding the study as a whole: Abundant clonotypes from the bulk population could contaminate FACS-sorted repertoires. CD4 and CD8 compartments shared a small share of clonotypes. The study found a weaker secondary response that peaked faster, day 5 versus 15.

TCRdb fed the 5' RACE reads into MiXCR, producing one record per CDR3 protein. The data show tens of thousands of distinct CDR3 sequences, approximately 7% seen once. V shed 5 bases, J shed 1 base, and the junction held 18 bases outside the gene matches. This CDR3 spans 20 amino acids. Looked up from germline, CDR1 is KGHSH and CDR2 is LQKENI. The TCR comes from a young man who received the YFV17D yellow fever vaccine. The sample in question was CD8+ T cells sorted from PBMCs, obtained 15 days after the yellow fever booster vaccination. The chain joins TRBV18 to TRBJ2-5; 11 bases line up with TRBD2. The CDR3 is CASSSNPPGLADSSQETQYF. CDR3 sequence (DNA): TGTGCCAGCTCATCCAATCCTCCGGGACTAGCGGATTCGTCCCAAGAGACCCAGTACTTC.